The 2 T cell receptor beta chains listed next were all sequenced from one sample in a study of blood T cell repertoires in COVID-19. Profiled with immunoSEQ multiplex PCR; TCRdb holds only in-frame clones, not every one. Of 70,000 to 95,000 clones listed, almost 85% are singletons. The sample consisted of peripheral blood. These receptors originate from a human donor in a cohort sampled during active COVID-19.

This chain links TRBV28 with TRBJ1-3, with a possible D match to TRBD1 (6 bases). Per the germline V gene, CDR1 is MDHEN and CDR2 is SYDVKM. CDR3 length equals 16 residues. V dropped 2 bases and J dropped 4 bases, with 15 bases sitting between them. The CDR3 is CASSLTPGTLGNTIYF. CDR3 bases: TGTGCCAGCAGTTTAACTCCCGGGACACTGGGAAACACCATATATTTT.

The chain has TRBV15 and TRBJ2-5; 11 bases agree with TRBD2. Germline CDR1 is LNHNV and CDR2 is YYDKDF (reference sequence). CDR3 length: 16 amino acids. The J segment lost 6 bases and the V segment lost 1 base, leaving 7 bases of the junction unmatched. This CDR3 is CATSRGTSGGQKTQYF. Written as DNA, the CDR3 is TGTGCCACCAGCAGAGGAACTAGCGGGGGCCAGAAGACCCAGTACTTC.